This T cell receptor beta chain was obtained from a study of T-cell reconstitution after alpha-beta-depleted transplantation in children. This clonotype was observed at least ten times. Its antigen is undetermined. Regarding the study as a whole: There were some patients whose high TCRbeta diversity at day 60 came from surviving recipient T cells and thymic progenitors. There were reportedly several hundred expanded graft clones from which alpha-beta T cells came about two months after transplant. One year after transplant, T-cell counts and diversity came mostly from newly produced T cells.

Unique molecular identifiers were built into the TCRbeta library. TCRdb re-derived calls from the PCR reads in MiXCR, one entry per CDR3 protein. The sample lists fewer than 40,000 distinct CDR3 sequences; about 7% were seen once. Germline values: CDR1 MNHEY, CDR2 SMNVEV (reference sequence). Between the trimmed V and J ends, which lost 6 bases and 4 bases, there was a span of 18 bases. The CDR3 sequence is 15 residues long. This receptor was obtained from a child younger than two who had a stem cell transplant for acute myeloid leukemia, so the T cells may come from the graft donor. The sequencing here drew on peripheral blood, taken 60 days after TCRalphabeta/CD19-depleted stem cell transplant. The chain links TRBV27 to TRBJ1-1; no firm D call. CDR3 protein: CASRKMGVRGTEAFF. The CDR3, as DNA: TGTGCCAGCAGGAAAATGGGAGTTCGGGGCACTGAAGCTTTCTTT.